A selection of T cell receptor beta chains follows, all from one sample in a study of T cell repertoires in aging, cancer and after chemotherapy. In TCRdb, the multiplex PCR reads were re-called with MiXCR into one record per CDR3 protein. The data show about 10,000 distinct CDR3 sequences, 30% to 40% seen once. Sequenced sample: blood. These receptors were obtained from a human donor in good health. Both conserved end residues are part of each CDR3. The order of the fields is V gene, clone size, J gene, D gene, CDR3 DNA, CDR3 protein. A D gene is named only where the DNA matches it firmly. Clone size is stated in some rows and not others, as once, few, many or a class when expanded.

V gene: TRBV10-3
clone size: few
J gene: TRBJ2-1
D gene: -
CDR3 DNA: TGTGCCATCAGTGAGGTGAAAGTGGATGAGCAGTTCTTC
CDR3 protein: CAISEVKVDEQFF

V gene: TRBV20-1
clone size: -
J gene: TRBJ2-1
D gene: TRBD2
CDR3 DNA: TGCAGTGCTAGAGATGGGCGGGGGGTCTACAATGAGCAGTTCTTC
CDR3 protein: CSARDGRGVYNEQFF

V gene: TRBV24-1
clone size: -
J gene: TRBJ2-1
D gene: TRBD1
CDR3 DNA: TGTGCCACCAGTGAAGCCGGGACAGGGTTGTTCAATGAGCAGTTCTTC
CDR3 protein: CATSEAGTGLFNEQFF

V gene: TRBV6-5
clone size: -
J gene: TRBJ2-1
D gene: TRBD1
CDR3 DNA: TGTGCCAGCAGTACCGGGACAGGGGAAGCCAATGAGCAGTTCTTC
CDR3 protein: CASSTGTGEANEQFF

V gene: TRBV13
clone size: -
J gene: TRBJ2-5
D gene: -
CDR3 DNA: TGTGCCAGCAGCTTGAACATCGGGGGCGAAGAGACCCAGTACTTC
CDR3 protein: CASSLNIGGEETQYF

V gene: TRBV30
clone size: -
J gene: TRBJ1-3
D gene: TRBD1
CDR3 DNA: TGTGCCTGGAGTGTACTGTCGGACAGGGGGACTGGAAACACCATATATTTT
CDR3 protein: CAWSVLSDRGTGNTIYF

V gene: TRBV19
clone size: few
J gene: TRBJ2-3
D gene: -
CDR3 DNA: TGTGCCAGTAGTAAGGCCCCCCGAACTAGCACAGATACGCAGTATTTT
CDR3 protein: CASSKAPRTSTDTQYF

V gene: TRBV18
clone size: -
J gene: TRBJ1-2
D gene: -
CDR3 DNA: TGTGCCAGCTCAGTATTTACAGGGCTCCGTGATGGCTACACCTTC
CDR3 protein: CASSVFTGLRDGYTF

V gene: TRBV10-3
clone size: -
J gene: TRBJ1-5
D gene: TRBD1
CDR3 DNA: TGTGCCGCCAGCACAGGGGATAGCAATCAGCCCCAGCATTTT
CDR3 protein: CAASTGDSNQPQHF

V gene: TRBV12-3/TRBV12-4
clone size: few
J gene: TRBJ1-6
D gene: -
CDR3 DNA: TGTGCCAGCAGCCGACGGACGGGATATAATTCACCCCTCCACTTT
CDR3 protein: CASSRRTGYNSPLHF

V gene: TRBV11-2
clone size: -
J gene: TRBJ1-2
D gene: -
CDR3 DNA: TGTGCCAGCAGCTTACATGCAGGGACTAACTATGGCTACACCTTC
CDR3 protein: CASSLHAGTNYGYTF

V gene: TRBV5-5
clone size: -
J gene: TRBJ1-4
D gene: -
CDR3 DNA: TGCGCCAGCAGCTTGGTGACGGGGGCCCATGAAAAACTGTTTTTT
CDR3 protein: CASSLVTGAHEKLFF